These 19 T cell receptor beta chains originate from one sample sequenced in a study of cytomegalovirus exposure and HLA in healthy donors. The PCR used 60 Vbeta and 13 Jbeta primers. Clones were sequenced by immunoSEQ multiplex PCR, and TCRdb holds only the in-frame ones, with some missing. The repertoire holds roughly 190,000 clones, with around 80% as singletons. Sequenced input: PBMCs. The receptors originated from a woman aged 40 to 50 in good health and CMV-seronegative.

This rearrangement joins TRBV19 to TRBJ1-1, with unresolved D. Trimming stripped 6 bases from V and 1 base from J, with 9 bases between. Germline V CDR1 and CDR2: LNHDA, SQIVND (reference sequence). The CDR3 length is 13 residues. CDR3 nucleotide sequence: TGTGCCAGTAGAAACACCGCGAACACTGAAGCTTTCTTT. Its translation: CASRNTANTEAFF.

DNA for the CDR3: TGTGCCAGCAGCTTCGGGAACAGTCGGTATGGCTACACCTTC. The encoded protein is CASSFGNSRYGYTF. The rearrangement links TRBV7-2 to TRBJ1-2; no clear D. The germline CDR1 and CDR2 sequences are SGHTA and FQGNSA. The CDR3 covers 14 residues. Trimming left V 3 bases short and J 5 bases short, with 13 bases between.

This clone turned up a few times. The CDR3 here is CASSIGTGWDTEAFF. The CDR3 nucleotides read TGTGCCAGTAGTATCGGGACAGGCTGGGACACTGAAGCTTTCTTT. The V gene is TRBV19, the J gene TRBJ1-1, with 8 bases lining up with TRBD1. The CDR3 is 15 residues long. The germline V gene encodes CDR1 LNHDA and CDR2 SQIVND (reference sequence). The V and J ends lost 3 bases and 3 bases, in that order; junction bases with no gene match: 6.

The V and J genes are TRBV5-1 and TRBJ2-1, with D possibly TRBD2 on 6 matching bases. The CDR3 totals 18 residues. With 4 bases removed from V and 9 bases from J, the gap between germline ends came to 29 bases. CDR1 and CDR2 (germline): SGHRS, YFSETQ. CDR3 coding DNA: TGCGCCAGCAGCCAACTCCCCCCCCCTAACGGGAGTCGGGGTGAGCAGTTCTTC. Protein sequence: CASSQLPPPNGSRGEQFF.

V and J are TRBV19 and TRBJ2-1; 11 bases are a match to TRBD2. Trimming took 3 bases from V and 8 from J; bases not matched to a gene: 6. The CDR3 extends over 15 amino acids. In germline, CDR1 is LNHDA, CDR2 SQIVND (reference sequence). The DNA for the CDR3 is TGTGCCAGTAGTATGTTTAGCGGGAGGGGTTATGAGCAGTTCTTC. Translating it yields CASSMFSGRGYEQFF.

The gene calls are TRBV6-1 and TRBJ1-3, with D unresolved. The CDR3 covers 13 residues. The ends were cut back, 4 bases at V and 0 bases at J, with 4 bases in the middle. Per germline, CDR1 MNHNS and CDR2 SASEGT. The CDR3 sequence is CASSVSSGNTIYF. In nucleotides, the CDR3 is TGTGCCAGCAGTGTCAGCTCTGGAAACACCATATATTTT.

The count of this clone is one. The chain is built from TRBV19 and TRBJ1-1; perhaps TRBD1 as D (5 bases). Per germline, CDR1 LNHDA and CDR2 SQIVND (reference sequence). Trimming shortened V by 5 bases and J by 2 bases, and 9 bases separated the two germline ends. The CDR3 totals 13 residues. The CDR3 reads CASSSRVNTEAFF. CDR3 coding DNA: TGTGCCAGTAGTTCCAGGGTAAACACTGAAGCTTTCTTT.

J is TRBJ1-1 and V is TRBV5-1; D is unclear. V lost 0 bases and J lost 11, with 11 bases in between. Germline V gene lookup returns CDR1 SGHRS and CDR2 YFSETQ. The CDR3 runs to 12 residues. The CDR3 here is CASSLAEGMAFF. In DNA, the CDR3 is TGCGCCAGCAGCTTGGCGGAGGGAATGGCTTTCTTT.

The rearrangement uses TRBV6-5 and TRBJ1-2; D remains unclear. The CDR3 is 13 residues long. V shed 4 bases and J shed 4 bases, with 10 bases lying between them. Germline V gene sequence: CDR1 MNHEY, CDR2 SVGAGI. The CDR3 loop reads CASSLEASYGYTF. CDR3 nucleotides: TGTGCCAGCAGTTTAGAGGCCTCCTATGGCTACACCTTC.

The chain joins TRBV5-1 to TRBJ2-3, with TRBD1 identical over 8 bases. The CDR3 is 14 residues long. Germline V gene sequence: CDR1 SGHRS, CDR2 YFSETQ. The junction had 4 bases not matched to a gene; V was cut back by 4 bases and J by 3 bases. CDR3 loop: CASSIGDRTDTQYF. Here the CDR3 DNA reads TGCGCCAGCAGCATTGGGGACAGGACAGATACGCAGTATTTT.

J is TRBJ1-2 and V is TRBV5-5; 7 bases are a match to TRBD1. Germline V CDR1 and CDR2: SGHKS, YYEKEE (reference sequence). Trimming took 4 bases from V and 3 from J; bases not matched to a gene: 6. The CDR3 extends over 14 amino acids. CDR3 loop: CASSPRDSHYGYTF. The CDR3 DNA follows: TGTGCCAGCAGCCCCCGGGACAGCCACTATGGCTACACCTTC.

V and J are TRBV14 and TRBJ1-1; a weak D match, TRBD1 (5 bases). CDR1 and CDR2 (germline): SGHDN, FVKESK. This CDR3 spans 13 amino acids. The V end lost 6 bases, the J end lost 1 base, and 9 bases lay between the germline ends. CDR3 sequence: CASRAQGNTEAFF. For the CDR3, the DNA is TGTGCCAGCAGGGCGCAGGGGAACACTGAAGCTTTCTTT.

The V call is TRBV6-1, the J call TRBJ2-6; no reliable D call. The CDR3 is 14 amino acids. V lost 8 bases and J 1 base, leaving 9 bases between the germline ends. Germline V gene data show CDR1 as MNHNS and CDR2 as SASEGT. CDR3 in amino acids: CASAADSGANVLTF. CDR3 in DNA: TGTGCCAGCGCGGCAGATTCTGGGGCCAACGTCCTGACTTTC.

The rearrangement uses TRBV5-4 and TRBJ2-3; TRBD2 might be the D (6 bases). The CDR3 extends over 16 amino acids. Trimming removed 1 base at V and 2 bases at J, with 14 bases between. In germline, CDR1 is SGHNT, CDR2 YYREEE (reference sequence). CDR3 bases: TGTGCCAGCAGCTTGCAAGCGGGTGTCAACACAGATACGCAGTATTTT. Amino acids: CASSLQAGVNTDTQYF. The full variable domain, completed using reference TRBV5-4 and TRBJ2-3, is ETGVTQSPTHLIKTRGQQVTLRCSSQSGHNTVSWYQQALGQGPQFIFQYYREEENGRGNFPPRFSGLQFPNYSSELNVNALELDDSALYLCASSLQAGVNTDTQYFGPGTRLTVL.

The chain carries TRBV6-4 and TRBJ2-2; D perhaps matches TRBD1 (5 bases). The germline V and J ends were trimmed by 0 bases and 4 bases, with 9 bases remaining between them. Germline values: CDR1 MRHNA, CDR2 SNTAGT. The CDR3 totals 15 residues. The CDR3 DNA sequence: TGTGCCAGCAGTGACTCCTGGGGCGGCACCGGGGAGCTGTTTTTT. Translation: CASSDSWGGTGELFF.

The J gene is TRBJ1-4, the V gene TRBV19, with 8 bases fitting TRBD1. The CDR3 is 13 residues long. V was clipped by 9 bases and J by 7 bases; unmatched bases: 7. Germline loops: CDR1 LNHDA, CDR2 SQIVND (reference sequence). CDR3 nucleotide sequence: TGTGCCAGCAACGGACAGGGAGGTGAAAAACTGTTTTTT. As protein: CASNGQGGEKLFF.

The chain is built from TRBV2 and TRBJ2-1, with 7 bases fitting TRBD2. This CDR3 region has 15 residues. V lost 3 bases, J lost 6 bases, and 8 bases stayed unmatched. Germline V gene data show CDR1 as SNHLY and CDR2 as FYNNEI. The CDR3 here is CASSDWQGGINEQFF. The CDR3 DNA is TGTGCCAGCAGTGACTGGCAGGGAGGGATCAATGAGCAGTTCTTC.

V gene TRBV15 combines with J gene TRBJ1-1, with 7 bases matching TRBD1. CDR1 and CDR2 from the germline V gene are LNHNV and YYDKDF (reference sequence). The CDR3 is made up of 17 amino acids. V was clipped by 3 bases and J by 1 base; unmatched bases: 11. The CDR3 region has the DNA TGTGCCACCAGCAGCCCCGGGACAGACGTGTGGAACACTGAAGCTTTCTTT. Encoded protein: CATSSPGTDVWNTEAFF.

The rearrangement links TRBV5-1 to TRBJ1-4; TRBD1 matches 7 bases. The CDR3 covers 17 residues. The germline V gene encodes CDR1 SGHRS and CDR2 YFSETQ. V shed 3 bases and J 0 bases; nucleotides not matched to a gene: 8. This chain's CDR3 is CASSSGQLLATNEKLFF. The CDR3, as DNA: TGCGCCAGCAGCTCGGGACAGCTACTTGCAACTAATGAAAAACTGTTTTTT.